The sequence of this TCR beta chain was determined in a study of T cell responses to AZD1222 COVID-19 vaccine. Whole-study findings and limits: Unmutated regions of variants are reportedly targeted by nearly half of spike-specific TCRs. Baseline seropositives among AZD1222 recipients totaled only 6 or 7.

In germline, CDR1 is LNHDA, CDR2 SQIVND (reference sequence). The CDR3 has 15 amino acids. The V end lost 6 bases, the J end lost 8 bases, and 22 bases lay between the germline ends. A word on this clone: Its antigen remains unknown.

The data were produced by immunoSEQ multiplex PCR, yet TCRdb's version contains in-frame clones alone and is incomplete. Altogether fewer than 250,000 clones are present, about 93% being singletons, with the ten largest covering roughly 1%. This chain joins TRBV19 and TRBJ1-2; tentative D call: TRBD1 (6 bases). This TCR was sampled from an adult in good health. Here the sequenced sample was peripheral blood, taken on day 0 of MenACWY control vaccination. The CDR3, as DNA: TGTGCCAGTAGCGATCAGGAGGGGGATCTGAGGGGCTACACCTTC. Its protein is CASSDQEGDLRGYTF.